The 7 T cell receptor beta chains presented below share a single source sample, sequenced in a study of CD8+ T cells in alopecia areata. Isolated RNA was reverse transcribed into cDNA used as the sequencing template. Sequenced by immunoSEQ multiplex PCR; TCRdb stores in-frame clones only, minus some. The sample has around 180,000 clones, roughly three fifths seen once; the top ten hold roughly 1.3%. The treatment: oral pan-JAK inhibitor, 5-10 mg twice daily. Sequenced here: CD4+ T cells sorted from blood, sampled between weeks 47 and 50, from a patient treated with tofacitinib. The receptors were sampled from a human donor with alopecia areata.

This clone was seen a few times. J is TRBJ1-1 and V is TRBV7-9; possibly TRBD1 for D (5 bases). Germline V gene sequence: CDR1 SEHNR, CDR2 FQNEAQ (reference sequence). The ends were cut back, 1 base at V and 4 bases at J, with 13 bases in the middle. The CDR3 sequence is 15 residues long. The CDR3 reads CASSLGEGTATEAFF. The CDR3 nucleotides are TGTGCCAGCAGCTTAGGGGAGGGGACGGCCACTGAAGCTTTCTTT.

This clone was recorded a few times. The chain employs TRBV7-2 and TRBJ2-1, with TRBD2 identical over 9 bases. This CDR3 comprises 15 residues. Looked up from germline, CDR1 is SGHTA and CDR2 is FQGNSA. V trimming: 8 bases; J trimming: 9 bases; junction bases outside the gene matches: 14. The CDR3 DNA is TGTGCCAGCCGCCCTCAGGGCGGGGGGGCGCGTGAGCAGTTCTTC. Amino acid sequence: CASRPQGGGAREQFF.

V usage is TRBV15 and J usage is TRBJ1-5; weak D call: TRBD1 (5 bases). CDR3 length: 13 residues. Per germline, CDR1 LNHNV and CDR2 YYDKDF (reference sequence). The V end lost 7 bases, the J end lost 5 bases, and 12 bases lay between the germline ends. In nucleotides, the CDR3 is TGTGCCACCACGGAGGGGCTGGATCAGCCCCAGCATTTT. It encodes CATTEGLDQPQHF.

The chain combines TRBV29-1 with TRBJ2-5; no clear D gene. Trimming took 1 base from V and 2 from J, leaving 11 bases between them. The germline V gene has CDR1 SQVTM and CDR2 ANQGSEA. This CDR3 is built from 14 residues. CDR3 DNA: TGCAGCGTTGAAGCCCGGCGCCAGCAAGAGACCCAGTACTTC. This gives the protein CSVEARRQQETQYF.

The chain combines TRBV25-1 with TRBJ1-2, with D possibly matching TRBD1 (5 bases). V was clipped by 6 bases and J by 8 bases, with 16 bases between them. Germline V gene lookup returns CDR1 MGHDK and CDR2 SYGVNS. The length of the CDR3 is 13 residues. The CDR3 bases are TGTGCCAGCAGGGGGGTAATACCGGGCGGCTACACCTTC. Translated: CASRGVIPGGYTF.

The chain employs TRBV30 and TRBJ1-5; D gene unclear. V was cut by 0 bases and J by 4 bases, with 10 bases left in between. The CDR3 totals 14 residues. CDR1 is GTSNPN, CDR2 SVGIG, per germline (reference sequence). Here the CDR3 reads CAWSVWGANQPQHF. CDR3 sequence (DNA): TGTGCCTGGAGTGTATGGGGAGCGAATCAGCCCCAGCATTTT.

There are a few counts of this clone. The V gene is TRBV6-5, the J gene TRBJ1-6; 9 bases map to TRBD1. The germline gives CDR1 MNHEY, CDR2 SVGAGI. V shed 6 bases and J 7 bases; nucleotides not matched to a gene: 7. The CDR3 is 15 amino acids. CDR3 nucleotides: TGTGCCAGCAGAAAACGGACAGGGGAGAATTCACCCCTCCACTTT. It is translated as CASRKRTGENSPLHF.